The 6 T cell receptor beta chains below come from one sample, sequenced in a study of PD-1 blockade in classical Hodgkin lymphoma. Clones were read by immunoSEQ multiplex PCR, and TCRdb kept only the in-frame ones, dropping some. This table holds about 25,000 clones, 81% found once. There was relapse after autologous stem cell transplantation in every patient, and there was variation in brentuximab vedotin exposure. The sample in question was peripheral blood mononuclear cells (PBMCs), obtained before the second cycle of nivolumab. The receptors were gathered from a human donor with classical Hodgkin lymphoma.

The chain has TRBV7-8 and TRBJ1-1, with TRBD1 matching over 7 bases. CDR3 length: 17 amino acids. Germline assignment: CDR1 SGHVS and CDR2 FQNEAQ. The J segment lost 1 base and the V segment lost 5 bases, leaving 13 bases of the junction unmatched. The DNA of the CDR3 is TGTGCCAGCAGCGAGCGACAGGGTTTAAGAGGGAACACTGAAGCTTTCTTT. Its translation: CASSERQGLRGNTEAFF.

The chain is built from TRBV30 and TRBJ2-7; 9 nucleotides line up with TRBD1. The CDR3 runs to 14 residues. Germline loops: CDR1 GTSNPN, CDR2 SVGIG (reference sequence). Germline trimming cut 2 bases from V and 4 bases from J; bases unmatched to any gene: 6. The DNA of the CDR3 is TGTGCCTGGAGTCCTACAGGGGGCAGTTACGAGCAGTACTTC. Protein sequence: CAWSPTGGSYEQYF.

The rearrangement links TRBV27 to TRBJ2-5, with a tentative D call TRBD2 (6 bases). The germline V and J ends were trimmed by 2 bases and 5 bases, with 15 bases remaining between them. CDR3 length: 15 residues. In germline, CDR1 is MNHEY, CDR2 SMNVEV (reference sequence). CDR3 nucleotides: TGTGCCAGCAGTTTAGGACCCGGGAGTAGGGAGACCCAGTACTTC. Translating it yields CASSLGPGSRETQYF.

The rearrangement joins TRBV6-1 to TRBJ2-7; TRBD1 aligns across 7 bases. This CDR3 comprises 14 residues. V lost 8 bases and J lost 0; bases outside the gene matches: 7. Germline CDR1 and CDR2: MNHNS and SASEGT. The chain's CDR3 is CASQQGPNSYEQYF. The CDR3, as DNA: TGTGCCAGCCAACAGGGGCCTAACTCCTACGAGCAGTACTTC.

The J gene is TRBJ1-2, the V gene TRBV19, with a weak D call TRBD1 (5 bases). V gave up 3 bases and J gave up 4 bases, with 12 bases separating them. Germline CDR1 and CDR2: LNHDA and SQIVND (reference sequence). The CDR3 contains 14 residues. DNA of the CDR3: TGTGCCAGTAGTATGGGCCGGGGACTCTATGGCTACACCTTC. This translates into CASSMGRGLYGYTF.

This clone showed up just once. The chain has TRBV5-1 and TRBJ1-1, with D possibly being TRBD1 (5 bases). Looked up from germline, CDR1 is SGHRS and CDR2 is YFSETQ. There are 14 residues in the CDR3. V was clipped by 3 bases and J by 1 base, with 10 bases between them. The CDR3 sequence: CASSSDGQNTEAFF. The CDR3, as DNA: TGCGCCAGCAGCTCGGACGGACAGAACACTGAAGCTTTCTTT. Supplemented by reference TRBV5-1 and TRBJ1-1, the full variable domain reads KAGVTQTPRYLIKTRGQQVTLSCSPISGHRSVSWYQQTPGQGLQFLFEYFSETQRNKGNFPGRFSGRQFSNSRSEMNVSTLELGDSALYLCASSSDGQNTEAFFGQGTRLTVV.